This TCR beta chain was identified in a study of cytotoxic CD8 clonotypes in ibrutinib-treated CLL. Study information: The subjects consisted of roughly twelve relapsed/refractory and some 15 treatment-naive individuals, with 17 to 18 IGHV unmutated.

Target depth was 1 in 200,000 to 1 in 1 million T cells, about 10x per clonotype. TCRdb's table, derived via immunoSEQ multiplex PCR, lists solely in-frame clones and lacks some. The repertoire holds about 130,000 clones, with around 76% as singletons. Trimming removed 0 bases at V and 4 bases at J, with 2 bases between. Germline assignment: CDR1 SGHRS and CDR2 YFSETQ. The CDR3 totals 13 residues. This chain uses TRBV5-1 with TRBJ2-6; no reliable D call. The clonotype comes from a human donor with chronic lymphocytic leukemia. The sequenced sample was PBMCs, obtained after 24 months of ibrutinib treatment. The CDR3 DNA follows: TGCGCCAGCAGCTTGGTAGGGGCCAACGTCCTGACTTTC. The encoded protein is CASSLVGANVLTF.